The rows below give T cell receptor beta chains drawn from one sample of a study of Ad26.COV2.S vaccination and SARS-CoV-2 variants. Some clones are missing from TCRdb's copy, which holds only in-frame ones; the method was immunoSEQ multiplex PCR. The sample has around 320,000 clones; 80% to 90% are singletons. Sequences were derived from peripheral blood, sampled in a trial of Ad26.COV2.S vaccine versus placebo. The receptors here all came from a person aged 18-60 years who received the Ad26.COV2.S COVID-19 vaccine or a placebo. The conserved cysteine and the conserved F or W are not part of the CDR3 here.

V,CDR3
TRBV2,ASRLDLGSGNTIY
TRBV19,ASSIGAQNYEQY
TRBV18,ASSPQGSNSPLH
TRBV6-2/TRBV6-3,ASSSGDYEQF
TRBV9,ASSATVFLDEQY
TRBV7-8,ASSRGGKNTEAF
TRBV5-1,ASSFVRAENTGELF
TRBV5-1,ASSPGTGFFSGANVLT
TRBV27,ASSLLGTGLGEQY
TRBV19,ASSSTGTGGSNEQF
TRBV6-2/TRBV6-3,ASSPRTVSNQPQH
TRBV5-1,ASRSSQGAHHEQY
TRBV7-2,ASSLGTTVYNSPLH
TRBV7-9,ASSPLAANTGELF
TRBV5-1,ASSPDGRNYGYT
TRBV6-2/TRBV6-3,ASSYGASRNQPQH